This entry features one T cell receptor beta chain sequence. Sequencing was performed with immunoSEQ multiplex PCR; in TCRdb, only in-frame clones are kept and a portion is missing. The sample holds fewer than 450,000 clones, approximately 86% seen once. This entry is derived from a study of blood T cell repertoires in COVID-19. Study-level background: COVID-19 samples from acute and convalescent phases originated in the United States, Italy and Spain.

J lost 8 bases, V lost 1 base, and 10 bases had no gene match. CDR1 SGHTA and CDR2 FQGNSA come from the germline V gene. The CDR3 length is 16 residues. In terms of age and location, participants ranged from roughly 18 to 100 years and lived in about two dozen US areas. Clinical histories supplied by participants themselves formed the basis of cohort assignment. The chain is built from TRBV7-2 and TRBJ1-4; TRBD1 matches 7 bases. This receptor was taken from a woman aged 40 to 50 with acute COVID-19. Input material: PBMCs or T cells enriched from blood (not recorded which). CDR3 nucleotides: TGTGCCAGCAGCTTAGAGGCGGCAGGGGGTTTAGAAAAACTGTTTTTT. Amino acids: CASSLEAAGGLEKLFF.